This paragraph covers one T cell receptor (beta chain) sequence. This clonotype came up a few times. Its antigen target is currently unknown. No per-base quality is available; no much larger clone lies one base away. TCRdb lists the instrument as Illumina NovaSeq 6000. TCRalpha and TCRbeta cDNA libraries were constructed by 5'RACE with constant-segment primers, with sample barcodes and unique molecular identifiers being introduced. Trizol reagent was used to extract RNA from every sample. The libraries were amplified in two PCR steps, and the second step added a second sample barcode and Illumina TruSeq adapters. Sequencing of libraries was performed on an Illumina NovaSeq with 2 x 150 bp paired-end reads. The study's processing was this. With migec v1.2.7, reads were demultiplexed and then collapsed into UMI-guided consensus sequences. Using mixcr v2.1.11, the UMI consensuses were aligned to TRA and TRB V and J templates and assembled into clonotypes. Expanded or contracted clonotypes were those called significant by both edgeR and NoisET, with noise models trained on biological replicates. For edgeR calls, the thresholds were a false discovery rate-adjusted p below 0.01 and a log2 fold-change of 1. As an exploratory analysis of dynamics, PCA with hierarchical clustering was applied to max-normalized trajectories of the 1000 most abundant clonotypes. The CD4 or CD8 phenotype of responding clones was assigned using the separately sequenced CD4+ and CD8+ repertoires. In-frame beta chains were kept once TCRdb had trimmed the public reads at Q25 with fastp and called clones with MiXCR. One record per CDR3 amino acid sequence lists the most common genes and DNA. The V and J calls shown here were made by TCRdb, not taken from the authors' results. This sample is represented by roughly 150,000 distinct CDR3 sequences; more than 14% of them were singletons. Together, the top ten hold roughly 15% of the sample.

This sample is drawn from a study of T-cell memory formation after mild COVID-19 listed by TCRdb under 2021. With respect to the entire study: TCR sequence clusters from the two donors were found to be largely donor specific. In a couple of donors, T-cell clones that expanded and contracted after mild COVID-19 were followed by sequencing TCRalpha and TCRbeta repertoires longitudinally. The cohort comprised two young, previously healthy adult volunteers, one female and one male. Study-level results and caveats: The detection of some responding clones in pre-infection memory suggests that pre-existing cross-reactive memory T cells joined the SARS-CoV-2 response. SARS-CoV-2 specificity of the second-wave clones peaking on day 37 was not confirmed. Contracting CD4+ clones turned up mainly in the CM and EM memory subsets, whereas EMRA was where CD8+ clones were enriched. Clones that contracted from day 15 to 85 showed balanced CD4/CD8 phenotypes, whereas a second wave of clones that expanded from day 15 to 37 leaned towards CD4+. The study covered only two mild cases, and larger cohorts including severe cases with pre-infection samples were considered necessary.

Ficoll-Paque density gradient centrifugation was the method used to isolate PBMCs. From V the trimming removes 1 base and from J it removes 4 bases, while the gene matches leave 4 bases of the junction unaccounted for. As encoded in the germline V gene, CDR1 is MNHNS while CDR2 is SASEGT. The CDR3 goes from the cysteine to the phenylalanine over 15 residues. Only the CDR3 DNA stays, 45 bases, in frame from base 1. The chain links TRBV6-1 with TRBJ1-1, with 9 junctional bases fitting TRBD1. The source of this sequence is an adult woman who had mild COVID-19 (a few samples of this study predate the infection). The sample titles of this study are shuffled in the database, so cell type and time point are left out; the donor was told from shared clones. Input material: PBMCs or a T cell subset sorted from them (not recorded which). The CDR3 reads CASSEDRGLGTEAFF. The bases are TGTGCCAGCAGTGAAGACAGGGGGCTGGGCACTGAAGCTTTCTTT.